The 26 T cell receptor beta chains reported below all come from one sample, sequenced in a study of metastatic and nonmetastatic thyroid tumors (dated by TCRdb to between 2020 and 2021). Library preparation was by PCR. Instrument used: Illumina HiSeq 4000. TCRdb passed the public sequencing reads through fastp at Q25 and MiXCR, retaining productive beta sequences. For this sample the table gives about 35,000 clones, of which about 15% were detected only once. The ten biggest clones cover around 5.9% of the sample. No treatment had been received by any patient before thyroid surgery. The sequenced material came from blood. These receptors were taken from a male donor with papillary thyroid cancer or a benign thyroid nodule (not recorded which). Some clones in this sample may be carry-over from other donors' samples.

This clone was recorded many times. The V call is TRBV4-1, the J call TRBJ2-7, with 8 bases that match TRBD1. Germline CDR1 is MGHRA and CDR2 is YSYEKL. The CDR3 totals 15 residues. The V and J ends lost 4 bases and 2 bases, in that order; junction bases with no gene match: 7. This chain's CDR3 is CASSRRTGRTYEQYF. The CDR3 DNA is TGCGCCAGCAGCCGTCGGACAGGGAGGACCTACGAGCAGTACTTC.

This clone is medium-sized within its sample. The gene calls are TRBV19 and TRBJ2-1; no reliable D call. CDR1 is LNHDA, CDR2 SQIVND, per germline (reference sequence). Deletions cut 2 bases from V and 9 bases from J, with 11 bases between. CDR3 length: 13 amino acids. CDR3 protein: CASSIWGVGEQFF. The CDR3, as DNA: TGTGCCAGTAGTATATGGGGTGTGGGTGAGCAGTTCTTC.

This clone was counted only a few times. V is TRBV3-1 and J is TRBJ2-5; 14 nucleotides align to TRBD2. J lost 5 bases, V lost 3 bases, and 5 bases had no gene match. From germline, CDR1 is LGHDT and CDR2 YNNKEL (reference sequence). There are 16 residues in the CDR3. The CDR3 region is CASSHWGLAGEETQYF. CDR3 coding DNA: TGTGCCAGCAGCCATTGGGGACTAGCGGGAGAGGAGACCCAGTACTTC.

This clone has more than one count but fewer than ten. This may stem from a read error, because a much larger clone lies one nucleotide away. V and J are TRBV24-1 and TRBJ2-4, with no clear D. V was cut by 3 bases and J by 9 bases, with 11 bases left in between. The CDR3 runs to 13 residues. Germline CDR1 is KGHDR and CDR2 is SFDVKD. The CDR3 spells CATSDADGSIQYF. CDR3 nucleotide sequence: TGTGCCACCAGTGATGCTGACGGCAGCATTCAGTACTTC.

Ten or more counts support this clone. The CDR3 coding sequence is TGTGCCAGCCAGGGAATCCGGGATACGCAGTATTTT. Translating gives CASQGIRDTQYF. The gene calls are TRBV11-3 and TRBJ2-3, with a weak D call TRBD1 (5 bases). CDR1 and CDR2 (germline): SGHNT, YENEEA. The CDR3 spans 12 residues. V gave up 8 bases and J gave up 6 bases, with 12 bases separating them.

Comments on this clone: Germline and junction disagree at one end, which may indicate a read error. The chain carries TRBV15 and TRBJ2-5, with no clear D. Germline V gives CDR1 LNHNV, CDR2 YYDKDF (reference sequence). This CDR3 contains 17 residues. The CDR3 DNA reads as TGTGCCACCAGCGGAGATCACTTGGCTAACCAAAAAGAGACCCAGTACTTC. Its translation is CATSGDHLANQKETQYF.

The chain recombines TRBV3-1 with TRBJ1-3; D unclear. Germline assignment: CDR1 LGHDT and CDR2 YNNKEL (reference sequence). Trimming left V 2 bases short and J 0 bases short, with 5 bases between. The length of the CDR3 is 14 residues. The CDR3 nucleotides read TGTGCCAGCAGCCAATGGGGCTCTGGAAACACCATATATTTT. Protein product: CASSQWGSGNTIYF.

This clone was counted ten times or more. This rearrangement joins TRBV10-3 to TRBJ1-3; 7 bases match TRBD1. The V segment lost 4 bases and the J segment 2 bases; nucleotides outside the gene matches: 8. Germline assignment: CDR1 ENHRY and CDR2 SYGVKD. The CDR3 is 16 residues long. The DNA for the CDR3 is TGTGCCATCAGTGCAAACAGGGGTGGAACTGGAAACACCATATATTTT. As protein: CAISANRGGTGNTIYF.

The chain carries TRBV7-2 and TRBJ1-2, with D possibly TRBD1 on 5 matching bases. This CDR3 region has 13 residues. Trimming removed 1 base at V and 6 bases at J, with 9 bases between. Looked up from germline, CDR1 is SGHTA and CDR2 is FQGNSA. The CDR3 is CASSLGQQNGYTF. The CDR3 DNA follows: TGTGCCAGCAGCTTAGGACAGCAGAATGGCTACACCTTC.

Only a few counts were recorded for this clone. The chain links TRBV28 to TRBJ2-2; a weak D match, TRBD1 (6 bases). The ends were cut back, 5 bases at V and 2 bases at J, with 15 bases in the middle. Germline V CDR1 and CDR2: MDHEN, SYDVKM. The CDR3 extends over 16 amino acids. The DNA for the CDR3 is TGTGCCAGCAGTAAACAGGGTTTTGCAAACACCGGGGAGCTGTTTTTT. It encodes CASSKQGFANTGELFF.

This clone was recorded many times. The rearrangement joins TRBV7-2 to TRBJ2-7; 9 bases match TRBD2. The CDR3 has 16 residues. Germline CDR1 reads SGHTA; CDR2 reads FQGNSA. The V segment lost 3 bases and the J segment 3 bases; nucleotides outside the gene matches: 9. In nucleotides, the CDR3 is TGTGCCAGCAGCTTTTGGGTAGCGGGAGTAAGCTACGAGCAGTACTTC. Translation: CASSFWVAGVSYEQYF.

Many counts were recorded for this clone. This same CDR3 is encoded by further DNA sequences in the sample. The chain uses TRBV20-1 and TRBJ1-2, with 9 bases identical to TRBD1. The ends lost 3 bases at V and 4 bases at J; junction bases unmatched: 0. The germline CDR1 and CDR2 sequences are DFQATT and SNEGSKA (reference sequence). The CDR3 runs to 12 residues. CDR3 sequence (DNA): TGCAGTGCTAGGACAGGGGGCTATGGCTACACCTTC. Its protein product is CSARTGGYGYTF.

This clone counts as medium-sized. The J gene is TRBJ1-3, the V gene TRBV7-8; D uncertain. The CDR3 spans 13 residues. CDR1 is SGHVS and CDR2 is FQNEAQ in the germline V gene. V was clipped by 5 bases and J by 6 bases, with 11 bases between them. For the CDR3, the DNA is TGTGCCAGCAGCCACGGCTATGAAAACACCATATATTTT. This sequence encodes CASSHGYENTIYF.

Many counts were recorded for this clone. The J gene is TRBJ2-3, the V gene TRBV11-3, with 8 bases identical to TRBD2. The junction had 2 bases not matched to a gene; V was cut back by 2 bases and J by 1 base. There are 15 residues in the CDR3. Germline V gene lookup returns CDR1 SGHNT and CDR2 YENEEA. Here the CDR3 reads CASSLLTSGTDTQYF. The CDR3 nucleotides read TGTGCCAGCAGCTTACTGACTAGCGGCACAGATACGCAGTATTTT.

This clone was picked up many times. It may be a read error: a sequence one base away is much more abundant. The chain employs TRBV7-9 and TRBJ2-1; either TRBD1 or TRBD2 may fit D (5 bases each). In germline, CDR1 is SEHNR, CDR2 FQNEAQ (reference sequence). The CDR3 contains 16 residues. The CDR3 spells CASSPPRGRSYNGQFF. The DNA for the CDR3 is TGTGCCAGCAGTCCACCCCGGGGCCGCTCCTACAATGGGCAGTTCTTC. Combining the CDR3 with reference TRBV7-9 and TRBJ2-1 gives the whole variable domain DTGVSQNPRHKITKRGQNVTFRCDPISEHNRLYWYRQTLGQGPEFLTYFQNEAQLEKSRLLSDRFSAERPKGSFSTLEIQRTEQGDSAMYLCASSPPRGRSYNGQFFGPGTRLTVL.

This clone is termed medium-sized (0.01 to 0.1%). V and J are TRBV6-1 and TRBJ2-1; D might be TRBD1 (5 bases). Germline V gene sequence: CDR1 MNHNS, CDR2 SASEGT. The V end was cut by 3 bases, the J end by 3 bases, with 6 bases between. The CDR3 is made up of 13 amino acids. CDR3 nucleotides: TGTGCCAGCAGTGACAGGGACTACAATGAGCAGTTCTTC. Residues: CASSDRDYNEQFF.

This clone was seen many times. The gene calls are TRBV3-1 and TRBJ1-2; TRBD1 is a possible D gene (5 bases). Trimming stripped 2 bases from V and 8 bases from J, with 15 bases between. Germline CDR1 LGHDT, CDR2 YNNKEL (reference sequence). The CDR3 runs to 14 residues. The CDR3 loop is CASSQSGAAAGYTF. Here the CDR3 DNA reads TGTGCCAGCAGCCAATCCGGGGCCGCTGCGGGCTACACCTTC.

The V gene is TRBV5-1, the J gene TRBJ2-1; D is undetermined. Looked up from germline, CDR1 is SGHRS and CDR2 is YFSETQ. There are 14 residues in the CDR3. Trimming shortened V by 5 bases and J by 8 bases, and 17 bases separated the two germline ends. CDR3 residues: CASRLRHGDDEQFF. The DNA for the CDR3 is TGCGCCAGCAGATTGCGGCATGGTGATGATGAGCAGTTCTTC.

This clone was recorded many times. The V call is TRBV2, the J call TRBJ1-5, with D unresolved. This CDR3 is built from 14 residues. Germline V gene sequence: CDR1 SNHLY, CDR2 FYNNEI. Trimming took off 2 bases at V and 5 bases at J, with 10 bases between the two ends. CDR3 amino acids: CASSESGLYQPQHF. The CDR3, as DNA: TGTGCCAGCAGTGAATCAGGTCTATATCAGCCCCAGCATTTT.

Only a few counts were recorded for this clone. In this CDR3 the conserved last residue, phenylalanine or tryptophan, is missing, so a read error is likely. V is TRBV7-9 and J is TRBJ2-1; D is ambiguous. The germline V gene has CDR1 SEHNR and CDR2 FQNEAQ (reference sequence). This CDR3 has 12 amino acids. The CDR3 bases are TGTACCAGCAGCTTCTTATACAATGAGCAGTTCTCC. Protein: CTSSFLYNEQFS.

This clone has at least ten counts. The CDR3 spells CASSSRTSGRVTGELFF. The CDR3 DNA reads as TGTGCCAGCAGCTCCCGGACTAGCGGGAGAGTAACCGGGGAGCTGTTTTTT. V usage is TRBV11-2 and J usage is TRBJ2-2; 13 bases are a match to TRBD2. The junction had 7 bases not matched to a gene; V was cut back by 4 bases and J by 5 bases. In germline, CDR1 is SGHAT, CDR2 FQNNGV. The CDR3 is 17 residues long.

This clone occurred a few times. Within the sample, other DNA sequences also encode this same CDR3. The rearrangement links TRBV12-3 or TRBV12-4 to TRBJ2-5; TRBD2 aligns across 12 bases. V dropped 6 bases and J dropped 5; count of bases not matched to a gene: 13. The CDR3 runs 17 residues. The CDR3 reads CASSSHLFLAGGETQYF. The CDR3 nucleotides read TGTGCCAGCAGCTCCCACCTTTTCCTAGCGGGGGGGGAGACCCAGTACTTC.

This clone was observed at least ten times. The rearrangement uses TRBV28 and TRBJ1-1; no clear D gene. The germline V gene has CDR1 MDHEN and CDR2 SYDVKM. This CDR3 region has 12 residues. Deletions cut 6 bases from V and 3 bases from J, with 8 bases between. The CDR3 nucleotides are TGTGCCAGCAGCTACTTCGACACTGAAGCTTTCTTT. It codes for CASSYFDTEAFF.

This clone was observed at least ten times. The rearrangement joins TRBV20-1 to TRBJ2-3; D unresolved. Germline values: CDR1 DFQATT, CDR2 SNEGSKA (reference sequence). The CDR3 runs 14 residues. Trimming removed 1 base at V and 1 base at J, with 9 bases between. The CDR3 DNA follows: TGCAGTGCTAGAGGTCCCAGCGGCACAGATACGCAGTATTTT. Amino acids: CSARGPSGTDTQYF.

This clone was picked up a small number of times. This chain links TRBV6-5 with TRBJ2-7; D not resolved. CDR1 is MNHEY and CDR2 is SVGAGI in the germline V gene. The CDR3 runs to 14 residues. Trimming shortened V by 2 bases and J by 4 bases, and 12 bases separated the two germline ends. CDR3 in DNA: TGTGCCAGCAGTTACGGCACCGGGCTATACGAGCAGTACTTC. Protein product: CASSYGTGLYEQYF.

This clone was seen ten or more times. This may arise from a read error, as a much more abundant clone is one base away. This chain links TRBV12-3 or TRBV12-4 with TRBJ2-7, with 8 bases identical to TRBD2. The trim removed 5 bases at V and 6 bases at J, leaving 3 bases unmatched. The length of the CDR3 is 12 residues. CDR3 protein: CASSRLASEQYF. The CDR3 DNA follows: TGTGCCAGCAGTAGACTAGCGTCCGAGCAGTACTTC.